Each of the 27 T cell receptor beta chains below was sequenced from the same sample in a study of blood T cell repertoires in COVID-19. Libraries were prepared by immunoSEQ multiplex PCR; TCRdb keeps only in-frame clonotypes and omits some of them. This repertoire shows approximately 470,000 clones, approximately 85% found once; its top ten account for roughly 3.1%. The specimen was peripheral blood. The receptors were sampled from a human donor in a cohort sampled during active COVID-19.

V gene TRBV27 combines with J gene TRBJ2-2; TRBD1 matches at 7 bases. This CDR3 has 12 amino acids. After removal of 5 bases from V and 12 bases from J, the junction contained 6 bases not matched to a gene. Germline V gene sequence: CDR1 MNHEY, CDR2 SMNVEV (reference sequence). The CDR3 coding sequence is TGTGCCAGCAGTGGGCCGGGACAGAAGCTGTTTTTT. Its protein is CASSGPGQKLFF.

The chain has TRBV7-9 and TRBJ2-7; the D gene is possibly TRBD1 (5 bases). V lost 0 bases, J lost 9 bases, and 9 bases lay in between. Germline loops: CDR1 SEHNR, CDR2 FQNEAQ (reference sequence). The CDR3 sequence is 12 residues long. The CDR3 sequence is CASSLAQAGQYF. The CDR3, as DNA: TGTGCCAGCAGCTTAGCACAGGCAGGGCAGTACTTC.

This sequence joins TRBV3-1 (or the pseudogene TRBV3-2) and TRBJ2-7; 7 bases are shared with TRBD2. The V and J ends lost 3 bases and 7 bases, in that order; junction bases with no gene match: 9. Germline V lookup: CDR1 LGHDT, CDR2 YNNKEL (reference sequence). The CDR3 has 14 residues. The CDR3 bases are TGTGCCAGCAGCCATCGACGGGACTACCTGGAGCAGTACTTC. It encodes CASSHRRDYLEQYF.

CDR3 in DNA: TGTGCCAGCTCCACGACCCAGGGCAGCAATCAGCCCCAGCATTTT. This translates into CASSTTQGSNQPQHF. The chain employs TRBV18 and TRBJ1-5, with D tentatively TRBD1 (5 bases). CDR3 length: 15 residues. Looked up from germline, CDR1 is KGHSH and CDR2 is LQKENI. Trimming pared 6 bases from V and 1 base from J, leaving 13 bases between.

The V call is TRBV11-3, the J call TRBJ2-3; TRBD1 might be the D (6 bases). Germline CDR1 is SGHNT and CDR2 is YENEEA. The V and J ends lost 5 bases and 2 bases respectively, with 20 bases between them. CDR3 length: 17 residues. The CDR3 DNA follows: TGTGCCAGCAGCCCTCTCTTTCGGGACAAAAACACAGATACGCAGTATTTT. Protein: CASSPLFRDKNTDTQYF.

This clone has a single count. The rearrangement uses TRBV19 and TRBJ1-1; 9 positions agree with TRBD1. This CDR3 spans 15 amino acids. The junction had 5 bases not matched to a gene; V was cut back by 2 bases and J by 4 bases. Per germline, CDR1 LNHDA and CDR2 SQIVND (reference sequence). CDR3 region: CASSISTGGVTEAFF. CDR3 coding DNA: TGTGCCAGTAGTATATCCACAGGGGGCGTCACTGAAGCTTTCTTT.

This rearrangement joins TRBV12-3 or TRBV12-4 to TRBJ2-1; possible D gene TRBD1, 6 bases. Trimming cost V 6 bases and J 2 bases, with 8 bases left between them. This CDR3 is 13 amino acids long. The CDR3 reads CASSQGPYNEQFF. Here the CDR3 DNA reads TGTGCCAGCAGCCAGGGGCCCTACAATGAGCAGTTCTTC.

The chain employs TRBV5-5 and TRBJ1-1; D unresolved. The CDR3 sequence is 10 residues long. CDR1 and CDR2 (germline): SGHKS, YYEKEE (reference sequence). The V end was cut by 7 bases, the J end by 3 bases, with 4 bases between. CDR3 in DNA: TGTGCCAGCGAGCACACTGAAGCTTTCTTT. Translation: CASEHTEAFF. Drawing the rest from reference TRBV5-5 and TRBJ1-1, the complete variable domain is DAGVTQSPTHLIKTRGQQVTLRCSPISGHKSVSWYQQVLGQGPQFIFQYYEKEERGRGNFPDRFSARQFPNYSSELNVNALLLGDSALYLCASEHTEAFFGQGTRLTVV.

The gene calls are TRBV2 and TRBJ1-1; TRBD1 matches 7 bases. Germline CDR1 and CDR2: SNHLY and FYNNEI. V was clipped by 6 bases and J by 4 bases; unmatched bases: 5. The CDR3 contains 13 residues. The CDR3 loop is CASRRDSLTEAFF. The CDR3 coding sequence is TGTGCCAGCAGACGGGACAGCCTCACTGAAGCTTTCTTT. Filled out from reference TRBV2 and TRBJ1-1, the complete variable domain reads EPEVTQTPSHQVTQMGQEVILRCVPISNHLYFYWYRQILGQKVEFLVSFYNNEISEKSEIFDDQFSVERPDGSNFTLKIRSTKLEDSAMYFCASRRDSLTEAFFGQGTRLTVV.

V usage is TRBV6-4 and J usage is TRBJ2-5; TRBD2 matches at 9 bases. Germline-derived CDR1 and CDR2 are MRHNA and SNTAGT. V trimming: 0 bases; J trimming: 4 bases; junction bases outside the gene matches: 9. The CDR3 spans 17 residues. In DNA, the CDR3 is TGTGCCAGCAGTGACTCCCCGCGGGAGGGCCTCGGAGAGACCCAGTACTTC. As protein: CASSDSPREGLGETQYF.

This clone was counted a few times. The chain uses TRBV27 and TRBJ2-5; TRBD2 matches 8 bases. The germline CDR1 and CDR2 sequences are MNHEY and SMNVEV (reference sequence). Germline trimming cut 6 bases from V and 5 bases from J; bases unmatched to any gene: 14. This CDR3 comprises 16 residues. The CDR3 DNA reads TGTGCCAGCAGCCACCCCTCGGGAGGGCCGGGGGAGACCCAGTACTTC. Amino acids: CASSHPSGGPGETQYF.

The chain employs TRBV6-5 and TRBJ1-2; 7 nucleotides align to TRBD1. Germline lookup yields CDR1 MNHEY and CDR2 SVGAGI. The CDR3 extends over 15 amino acids. V trimming: 5 bases; J trimming: 5 bases; junction bases outside the gene matches: 11. The CDR3 loop reads CASSPHQGGFYGYTF. In DNA, the CDR3 is TGTGCCAGCAGTCCACACCAGGGGGGATTTTATGGCTACACCTTC.

The J gene is TRBJ2-5, the V gene TRBV12-3 or TRBV12-4; D is possibly TRBD2 (6 bases). Trimming took off 4 bases at V and 7 bases at J, with 13 bases between the two ends. The CDR3 runs to 13 residues. CDR3 sequence reads: CASSSTSHGTQYF. In DNA form, the CDR3 reads TGTGCCAGCAGTTCTACTAGCCACGGGACCCAGTACTTC.

The V and J genes are TRBV6-5 and TRBJ1-2; TRBD1 matches at 8 bases. The germline gives CDR1 MNHEY, CDR2 SVGAGI. This CDR3 has 15 residues. After removal of 6 bases from V and 4 bases from J, the junction contained 10 bases not matched to a gene. This CDR3 is CASSLTQGDFYGYTF. Here the CDR3 DNA reads TGTGCCAGCAGCCTCACACAGGGGGACTTCTATGGCTACACCTTC.

The table lists this clone with a few counts. The chain couples TRBV2 to TRBJ1-5, with TRBD1 matching over 7 bases. Germline-derived CDR1 and CDR2 are SNHLY and FYNNEI. V dropped 7 bases and J dropped 2; count of bases not matched to a gene: 5. CDR3 length equals 14 residues. CDR3 region: CASNLGTGNQPQHF. CDR3 nucleotide sequence: TGTGCCAGCAATCTTGGGACAGGCAATCAGCCCCAGCATTTT. Variable domain in full (rest from reference TRBV2 and TRBJ1-5): EPEVTQTPSHQVTQMGQEVILRCVPISNHLYFYWYRQILGQKVEFLVSFYNNEISEKSEIFDDQFSVERPDGSNFTLKIRSTKLEDSAMYFCASNLGTGNQPQHFGDGTRLSIL.

This clone was observed a few times. This rearrangement joins TRBV5-1 to TRBJ2-1; possible D gene TRBD2, 5 bases. This CDR3 spans 16 amino acids. Germline assignment: CDR1 SGHRS and CDR2 YFSETQ. Trimming cost V 0 bases and J 5 bases, with 15 bases left between them. Here the CDR3 reads CASSLAGGLPNNEQFF. As DNA, the CDR3 is TGCGCCAGCAGCTTGGCCGGCGGGCTACCGAACAATGAGCAGTTCTTC.

This chain uses TRBV28 with TRBJ1-5; TRBD1 matches 7 bases. The V segment lost 6 bases and the J segment 1 base; nucleotides outside the gene matches: 9. This CDR3 has 16 residues. Germline values: CDR1 MDHEN, CDR2 SYDVKM. The CDR3 spells CASREDRVGSNQPQHF. The DNA of the CDR3 is TGTGCCAGCAGGGAAGACAGGGTCGGGAGCAATCAGCCCCAGCATTTT.

CDR3 amino acids: CASRLAGVTDTQYF. Written as DNA, the CDR3 is TGTGCCAGCCGACTAGCGGGAGTGACAGATACGCAGTATTTT. The chain joins TRBV27 to TRBJ2-3; 12 bases align to TRBD2. Germline CDR1 reads MNHEY; CDR2 reads SMNVEV (reference sequence). The CDR3 is 14 amino acids. With 8 bases clipped from V and 3 bases from J, the junction kept 3 bases outside the gene matches.

The chain combines TRBV10-3 with TRBJ2-5, with a possible D match to TRBD2 (5 bases). V was shortened by 0 bases and J by 6 bases, with 11 bases between the two germline ends. The CDR3 is made up of 14 amino acids. CDR1 ENHRY and CDR2 SYGVKD come from the germline V gene. The CDR3 loop is CAISESGPGKTQYF. The CDR3 DNA follows: TGTGCCATCAGTGAGTCAGGGCCCGGGAAGACCCAGTACTTC.

The rearrangement links TRBV19 to TRBJ1-1; D gene unclear. The V end lost 2 bases, the J end lost 5 bases, and 15 bases lay between the germline ends. Germline V CDR1 and CDR2: LNHDA, SQIVND (reference sequence). This CDR3 has 15 amino acids. This CDR3 reads CASSIIPPGRTEAFF. In DNA, the CDR3 is TGTGCCAGTAGTATAATACCCCCGGGAAGGACTGAAGCTTTCTTT. Drawing the rest from reference TRBV19 and TRBJ1-1, the complete variable domain is DGGITQSPKYLFRKEGQNVTLSCEQNLNHDAMYWYRQDPGQGLRLIYYSQIVNDFQKGDIAEGYSVSREKKESFPLTVTSAQKNPTAFYLCASSIIPPGRTEAFFGQGTRLTVV.

The chain employs TRBV5-1 and TRBJ1-2; 7 positions match TRBD1. The CDR3 is 17 amino acids. Germline CDR1 SGHRS, CDR2 YFSETQ. J gave up 0 bases and V 0 bases, and 8 bases lay outside the gene matches. As DNA, the CDR3 is TGCGCCAGCAGCTTGGGTTTGACAGGGCAAGCTAACTATGGCTACACCTTC. It codes for CASSLGLTGQANYGYTF.

This rearrangement joins TRBV5-5 to TRBJ2-3; 14 bases are shared with TRBD2. The CDR3 is 16 residues long. V lost 2 bases, J lost 6 bases, and 5 bases stayed unmatched. Looked up from germline, CDR1 is SGHKS and CDR2 is YYEKEE (reference sequence). CDR3 residues: CASSFGTSGSIDTQYF. CDR3 DNA: TGTGCCAGCAGCTTCGGGACTAGCGGGAGTATTGATACGCAGTATTTT. The full variable domain, with the rest looked up from reference TRBV5-5 and TRBJ2-3, is DAGVTQSPTHLIKTRGQQVTLRCSPISGHKSVSWYQQVLGQGPQFIFQYYEKEERGRGNFPDRFSARQFPNYSSELNVNALLLGDSALYLCASSFGTSGSIDTQYFGPGTRLTVL.

The rearrangement links TRBV15 to TRBJ2-1, with D possibly TRBD2 on 5 matching bases. The CDR3 sequence is 15 residues long. Trimming removed 1 base at V and 4 bases at J, with 11 bases between. Germline assignment: CDR1 LNHNV and CDR2 YYDKDF (reference sequence). The CDR3 loop reads CATSRASNRYNEQFF. The CDR3 DNA is TGTGCCACCAGCAGAGCTAGCAACCGATACAATGAGCAGTTCTTC.

V and J are TRBV30 and TRBJ2-3; 9 bases are a match to TRBD2. From germline, CDR1 is GTSNPN and CDR2 SVGIG (reference sequence). The CDR3 extends over 15 amino acids. The V and J ends lost 1 base and 2 bases, in that order; junction bases with no gene match: 4. CDR3 loop: CAWSGPSGITDTQYF. The CDR3 nucleotides are TGTGCCTGGAGTGGTCCTAGCGGGATCACAGATACGCAGTATTTT.

The genes are TRBV30 and TRBJ1-1; 8 nucleotides agree with TRBD1. The CDR3 loop spans 14 amino acids. Losses at the gene ends were 5 bases for V and 10 bases for J; bases not matched to a gene: 15. Germline CDR1 is GTSNPN and CDR2 is SVGIG (reference sequence). CDR3 in amino acids: CAWGFRTGRELAFF. The CDR3 nucleotides read TGTGCCTGGGGGTTTCGGACAGGGAGGGAACTAGCTTTCTTT.

A word on this clone: Other DNA sequences of this sample code for an identical CDR3. The J gene is TRBJ1-2, the V gene TRBV2, with D perhaps matching TRBD1 (5 bases). Trimming cost V 6 bases and J 2 bases, with 10 bases left between them. The CDR3 runs 13 residues. Germline CDR1 SNHLY, CDR2 FYNNEI. The CDR3, as DNA: TGTGCCAGCAGCCCCCAGGGAAACTATGGCTACACCTTC. Protein: CASSPQGNYGYTF. The whole variable domain, filled in from reference TRBV2 and TRBJ1-2, reads EPEVTQTPSHQVTQMGQEVILRCVPISNHLYFYWYRQILGQKVEFLVSFYNNEISEKSEIFDDQFSVERPDGSNFTLKIRSTKLEDSAMYFCASSPQGNYGYTFGSGTRLTVV.

The rearrangement joins TRBV6-2 or TRBV6-3 to TRBJ2-7; TRBD1 aligns across 9 bases. V was pared by 6 bases and J by 2 bases, with 11 bases of the junction left unmatched. This CDR3 comprises 16 residues. Germline values: CDR1 MNHEY, CDR2 SVGEGT. The CDR3 DNA sequence: TGTGCCAGCAGCCGGCCCGGGACAGGGCAACCCTACGAGCAGTACTTC. Its protein is CASSRPGTGQPYEQYF.